This T cell receptor beta chain derives from a study of CD8+ T cells in alopecia areata. Sample treatment: oral pan-JAK inhibitor, 5-10 mg twice daily. This clone has just a few counts. RNA, once extracted, was reverse transcribed into cDNA for use as the sequencing template. Assay used: immunoSEQ multiplex PCR; TCRdb lists only in-frame clones, some missing. The table has 95,000 to 100,000 clones, roughly three fifths seen once; the top ten hold less than 20%. The starting material was CD8+ T cells sorted from blood, obtained at week 4, from a patient treated with tofacitinib. This sequence was found in a human donor with alopecia areata.

The CDR3 DNA sequence: TGTGCCAGCAGCCCGACAGCTAACTATGGCTACACCTTC. This codes for CASSPTANYGYTF. The rearrangement links TRBV14 to TRBJ1-2, with a tentative D call TRBD1 (5 bases). CDR3 length equals 13 residues. V lost 4 bases to trimming and J lost 0 bases, with 6 bases between them. Germline CDR1 and CDR2: SGHDN and FVKESK.